This T cell receptor (beta chain) was identified during a study of blood T cell repertoires in COVID-19. On the study more broadly: T cells, B-cell-depleted T cells, or PBMCs supplied cDNA or gDNA.

Some clones are missing from TCRdb's copy, which holds only in-frame ones; the method was immunoSEQ multiplex PCR. The profile shows almost 95,000 clones, roughly 72% of them singletons. Trimming shortened V by 4 bases and J by 2 bases, and 15 bases separated the two germline ends. CDR1 MDHEN and CDR2 SYDVKM come from the germline V gene. The CDR3 runs to 15 residues. The sequence came from a woman aged 60-75 years in a cohort sampled during active or convalescent COVID-19. Sequencing was performed on peripheral blood. The chain links TRBV28 to TRBJ2-7; tentatively, D is TRBD1 (6 bases). The CDR3 nucleotides are TGTGCCAGCAGTTCCATGGGACAAATAGCCTACGAGCAGTACTTC. Residues: CASSSMGQIAYEQYF. Filled out from reference TRBV28 and TRBJ2-7, the complete variable domain reads DVKVTQSSRYLVKRTGEKVFLECVQDMDHENMFWYRQDPGLGLRLIYFSYDVKMKEKGDIPEGYSVSREKKERFSLILESASTNQTSMYLCASSSMGQIAYEQYFGPGTRLTVT.